Presented here are 7 T cell receptor beta chains from one specimen sequenced in a study of post-analysis software for immune sequencing data. Study observations and caveats: In patients, TRBV5-6, TRBV5-1 and TRBV20-1 belonged to roughly 5 TRBV segments found more frequently than in controls.

These receptors have no identified antigens. Each TCR beta cDNA library carried unique molecular identifiers. TCRdb re-derived calls from the PCR reads in MiXCR, one entry per CDR3 protein. This sample has approximately 260,000 distinct CDR3 sequences, with just over 35% found just once. The sample taken for sequencing was blood. These receptors all stem from a girl aged 10-17 years with multiple sclerosis.

This clonotype was recorded at least ten times. The chain couples TRBV20-1 to TRBJ2-6; TRBD2 might be the D (7 bases). Germline V lookup: CDR1 DFQATT, CDR2 SNEGSKA (reference sequence). The CDR3 covers 16 residues. Between the trimmed V and J ends, which lost 6 bases and 3 bases, there was a span of 18 bases. For the CDR3, the DNA is TGCAGTGCCACGCCCGCGGGGGCACATGGGGCCAACGTCCTGACTTTC. Its translation: CSATPAGAHGANVLTF.

The genes are TRBV29-1 and TRBJ1-2, with D maybe TRBD1 (6 bases). This CDR3 comprises 12 residues. Germline V gene lookup returns CDR1 SQVTM and CDR2 ANQGSEA. Trimming took off 2 bases at V and 7 bases at J, with 11 bases between the two ends. The CDR3 reads CSVESWGAGYTF. The CDR3 bases are TGCAGCGTTGAAAGTTGGGGGGCTGGCTACACCTTC.

Turning to this clonotype: A much larger clone differs from this one at a single base, so this may be a read error. The rearrangement links TRBV21-1 to TRBJ2-7. TRBV21-1 is reported as a pseudogene. CDR3 length: 13 amino acids. CDR3 DNA sequence: TGTGCCAGCAGCAAAGGCCAGAATTACGAGCAGTACTTC. Residues: CASSKGQNYEQYF.

The V call is TRBV7-2, the J call TRBJ1-2; D gene uncertain. V was cut by 5 bases and J by 8 bases, with 12 bases left in between. Germline CDR1 and CDR2: SGHTA and FQGNSA. This CDR3 spans 12 amino acids. CDR3 loop: CASSERSTGYTF. CDR3 nucleotides: TGTGCCAGCAGCGAACGGAGTACCGGCTACACCTTC.

The chain is built from TRBV6-5 and TRBJ2-7; D remains unclear. Trimming stripped 6 bases from V and 0 bases from J, with 12 bases between. CDR3 length: 14 residues. The V gene's germline CDR1 is MNHEY and CDR2 SVGAGI. CDR3 DNA sequence: TGTGCCAGCAGACCACGGACGGGCTCCTACGAGCAGTACTTC. This encodes CASRPRTGSYEQYF.

The rearrangement uses TRBV7-9 and TRBJ2-5; D not resolved. Germline values: CDR1 SEHNR, CDR2 FQNEAQ (reference sequence). CDR3 length: 12 residues. The V gene lost 7 bases and the J gene lost 2 bases, with 8 bases spanning the gap. CDR3 in amino acids: CASNLIQETQYF. For the CDR3, the DNA is TGTGCCAGCAACCTAATACAAGAGACCCAGTACTTC.

This clonotype was counted many times. V gene TRBV14 combines with J gene TRBJ1-1, with TRBD1 as a possible D gene (5 bases). This CDR3 has 14 residues. Trimming removed 2 bases from V and 4 bases from J, with 11 bases in between. Germline V gene sequence: CDR1 SGHDN, CDR2 FVKESK. The CDR3 coding sequence is TGTGCCAGCAGCCAACAGGGTTGGGGCACTGAAGCTTTCTTT. Residues: CASSQQGWGTEAFF.